This T cell receptor (beta chain) was recorded in a study of shared clonotypes between healthy human individuals. The deep-level immunoSEQ assay was used. Using immunoSEQ multiplex PCR, the repertoire was profiled, and TCRdb retains in-frame clones only, with some absent. Of about 980,000 clones in the sample, about three quarters were seen once. A note on this clone: Its antigen remains unknown.

Germline V CDR1 and CDR2: WNHNN, SYGVQD (reference sequence). This CDR3 is 11 amino acids long. Between the trimmed V and J ends, which lost 7 bases and 1 base, there was a span of 4 bases. Regarding the study as a whole: Tissue TCR repertoires likely differ from these blood-only repertoires. When naive CD4 clonotypes were compared across four donors, 4% to 6.5% were shared.

The V gene is TRBV10-1, the J gene TRBJ1-1; D remains unclear. The clonotype originates from a man between 18 and 35 years old in good health. The sequencing sample was made of memory CD4+ T cells sorted from blood. Subset indicated: CD45RA-negative fraction. The CDR3 DNA sequence: TGCGCCAGCAAAAGGAACACTGAAGCTTTCTTT. Residues: CASKRNTEAFF.